The clone carrying this TCR beta chain was seen many times. Germline CDR1 is LNHDA and CDR2 is SQIVND (reference sequence). The germline V and J ends were trimmed by 3 bases and 4 bases, with 9 bases remaining between them. This CDR3 has 13 residues. Genomic DNA served as template for TCR beta VDJ and CDR3 profiling. TCRdb called the reads again in MiXCR, with one record for every CDR3 protein. This table has about 160,000 distinct CDR3 sequences, over 40% appearing once. The entry originates in a study of CD8+CD57+ T cells in acquired aplastic anemia. The authors sequenced patients whose flow cytometry had shown CD8+CD57+ cell expansion. Severe acquired aplastic anemia was present in all patients.

The sequence was collected from a human donor with aplastic anemia. The chain carries TRBV19 and TRBJ1-1, with a possible D match to TRBD1 (5 bases). Sample: sorted CD4+, CD8+, or CD8+CD57+ T cells (not recorded which) from PBMCs. CDR3 amino acids: CASSMVGGTEAFF. In DNA form, the CDR3 reads TGTGCCAGTAGTATGGTGGGGGGCACTGAAGCTTTCTTT.